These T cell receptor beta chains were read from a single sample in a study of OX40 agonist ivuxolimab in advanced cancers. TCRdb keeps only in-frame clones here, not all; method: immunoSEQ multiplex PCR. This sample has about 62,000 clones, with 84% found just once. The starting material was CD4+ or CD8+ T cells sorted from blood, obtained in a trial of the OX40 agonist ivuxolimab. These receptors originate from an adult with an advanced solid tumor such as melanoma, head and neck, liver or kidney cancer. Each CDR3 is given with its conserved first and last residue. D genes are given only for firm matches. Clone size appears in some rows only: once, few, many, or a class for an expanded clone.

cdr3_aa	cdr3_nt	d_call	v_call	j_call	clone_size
CASSRSAPTETQYF	TGTGCCAGCAGCCGATCCGCACCAACCGAGACCCAGTACTTC	.	TRBV7-6	TRBJ2-5	.
CASSLGKLWGSSYNSPLHF	TGTGCCAGCAGCTTAGGGAAGTTGTGGGGCAGCTCCTATAATTCACCCCTCCACTTT	.	TRBV7-2	TRBJ1-6	.
CASSLVRGSATNEKLFF	TGTGCCAGCAGCTTAGTAAGGGGATCTGCAACTAATGAAAAACTGTTTTTT	.	TRBV7-8	TRBJ1-4	.
CASSALGTGAGEQYF	TGTGCCAGCAGCGCACTTGGGACAGGGGCCGGCGAGCAGTACTTC	TRBD1	TRBV9	TRBJ2-7	once
CASTPGGREGAYEQYF	TGTGCCAGTACCCCCGGCGGCAGGGAAGGTGCCTACGAGCAGTACTTC	.	TRBV19	TRBJ2-7	.
CASSPILDSYEQYF	TGCGCCAGCAGCCCTATCCTCGATTCCTACGAGCAGTACTTC	.	TRBV5-1	TRBJ2-7	.
CASKEASGGAEQFF	TGTGCCAGCAAGGAGGCTAGCGGGGGGGCGGAGCAGTTCTTC	TRBD2	TRBV6-6	TRBJ2-1	.
CASSRIPTGGTGYQETQYF	TGTGCCAGTAGCAGAATCCCTACCGGTGGGACAGGGTACCAAGAGACCCAGTACTTC	TRBD1	TRBV19	TRBJ2-5	.
CASSLPGRGTETQYF	TGTGCCAGCAGCTTGCCGGGAAGAGGTACAGAGACCCAGTACTTC	.	TRBV5-6	TRBJ2-5	few
CASSPGGYGYTF	TGTGCCAGCAGCCCCGGGGGGTATGGCTACACCTTC	.	TRBV11-2	TRBJ1-2	.
CASSPGGGVGETSYEQYF	TGTGCCAGCAGCCCAGGCGGAGGTGTGGGGGAGACCTCCTACGAGCAGTACTTC	.	TRBV7-9	TRBJ2-7	.
CASSRVNTEAFF	TGTGCCTCCTCACGGGTTAACACTGAAGCTTTCTTT	.	TRBV6-6	TRBJ1-1	.
CASKNPGRYYGYTF	TGTGCCAGCAAAAACCCGGGACGGTACTATGGCTACACCTTC	.	TRBV5-8	TRBJ1-2	.
CASSQFTGEETQYF	TGCGCCAGCAGCCAGTTTACAGGGGAAGAGACCCAGTACTTC	TRBD1	TRBV4-3	TRBJ2-5	.
CASSADRQETQYF	TGCGCCAGCAGCGCGGACCGCCAGGAGACCCAGTACTTC	.	TRBV5-1	TRBJ2-5	.
CASSLGTARGSGNTIYF	TGTGCCAGCAGCCTCGGGACAGCGAGGGGCTCTGGAAACACCATATATTTT	TRBD1	TRBV5-4	TRBJ1-3	.
CASSTDSKYEQYF	TGTGCCAGCAGCACGGACAGCAAATACGAGCAGTACTTC	.	TRBV5-4	TRBJ2-7	.
CASGLEGNTIYF	TGTGCTAGTGGTTTAGAGGGAAACACCATATATTTT	.	TRBV12-5	TRBJ1-3	.
CASSLGQQIYGYTF	TGCGCCAGCAGCTTAGGACAGCAGATCTATGGCTACACCTTC	.	TRBV5-1	TRBJ1-2	once
CASSQDLMGVQYF	TGTGCCAGCAGCCAAGATCTAATGGGGGTCCAGTACTTC	.	TRBV4-2	TRBJ2-5	.
CATSSRTGNTGELFF	TGTGCCACCAGCAGTCGAACAGGGAACACCGGGGAGCTGTTTTTT	.	TRBV15	TRBJ2-2	.
CASSRGGETQYF	TGTGCCAGCAGCAGAGGGGGAGAGACCCAGTACTTC	.	TRBV6-1	TRBJ2-5	.
CASSRLAITDTQYF	TGCGCCAGCAGCCGACTAGCGATCACAGATACGCAGTATTTT	TRBD2	TRBV10-2	TRBJ2-3	.
CASSFTGSEQYF	TGTGCCAGCAGCTTCACGGGCTCCGAGCAGTACTTC	.	TRBV7-9	TRBJ2-7	.
CASSYGQVFTDTQYF	TGTGCCAGCAGTTACGGGCAGGTATTCACAGATACGCAGTATTTT	.	TRBV6-5	TRBJ2-3	.
CASSYYSDQETQYF	TGTGCCAGCAGCTACTACTCGGACCAAGAGACCCAGTACTTC	.	TRBV7-9	TRBJ2-5	.
CASSDSAVREKLFF	TGTGCCAGCAGTGACAGTGCAGTCAGGGAAAAACTGTTTTTT	.	TRBV27	TRBJ1-4	.
CASGRWETQYF	TGTGCCAGCGGTCGGTGGGAGACCCAGTACTTC	.	TRBV5-4	TRBJ2-5	.
CASSPRAGGGVGYTF	TGTGCCAGCAGCCCCAGGGCAGGGGGCGGGGTTGGCTACACCTTC	TRBD1	TRBV5-4	TRBJ1-2	.
CASSQDYSEPQHF	TGTGCCAGCTCACAGGACTATAGTGAGCCCCAGCATTTT	.	TRBV18	TRBJ1-5	.
CASLQVSNTGELFF	TGTGCCAGCTTACAGGTTTCGAACACCGGGGAGCTGTTTTTT	.	TRBV6-1	TRBJ2-2	.
CASSQDLEGETQYF	TGTGCCAGCAGCCAAGATTTGGAGGGGGAGACCCAGTACTTC	.	TRBV14	TRBJ2-5	.
CASSAQDWDYTF	TGTGCCAGCAGCGCACAGGACTGGGACTACACCTTC	.	TRBV7-9	TRBJ1-2	.
CASSQDGNTGELFF	TGCGCCAGCAGTCAGGACGGGAACACCGGGGAGCTGTTTTTT	.	TRBV5-1	TRBJ2-2	.
CASRLNRGFTLHF	TGTGCCAGCAGGCTCAACAGGGGGTTCACCCTCCACTTT	TRBD1	TRBV28	TRBJ1-6	.
CASSRDRGREKLFF	TGCGCCAGCAGCCGAGACAGAGGAAGAGAAAAACTGTTTTTT	.	TRBV5-1	TRBJ1-4	few
CASSRPVSLTGGNEQFF	TGTGCCAGCAGCCGCCCGGTCTCCCTGACAGGGGGGAATGAGCAGTTCTTC	TRBD1	TRBV7-9	TRBJ2-1	.
CASSYGTGGKGETQYF	TGTGCCAGCAGTTACGGGACAGGGGGCAAAGGGGAGACCCAGTACTTC	TRBD1	TRBV6-5	TRBJ2-5	.
CASFLSQGASTDTQYF	TGCGCCAGCTTTCTATCACAGGGGGCAAGCACAGATACGCAGTATTTT	TRBD1	TRBV5-1	TRBJ2-3	.
CASSLDPDRGNGYTF	TGTGCCAGCAGCTTAGATCCGGACAGGGGCAATGGCTACACCTTC	TRBD1	TRBV7-2	TRBJ1-2	.
CAINWGPNYGYTF	TGTGCCATCAACTGGGGGCCTAACTATGGCTACACCTTC	.	TRBV10-3	TRBJ1-2	.
CASSLSGGTEAFF	TGTGCCAGCAGTTTATCAGGGGGCACTGAAGCTTTCTTT	TRBD1	TRBV7-2	TRBJ1-1	once
CASRPAGRLETQYF	TGTGCCAGCAGACCTGCCGGGAGACTGGAGACCCAGTACTTC	.	TRBV5-4	TRBJ2-5	.
CASSIGGDKDTQYF	TGTGCCAGTAGTATAGGGGGGGATAAAGATACGCAGTATTTT	.	TRBV19	TRBJ2-3	.
CASSQVSYEQYF	TGTGCCAGCAGCCAAGTATCCTACGAGCAGTACTTC	.	TRBV14	TRBJ2-7	.
CASSLGQAGSSGNTIYF	TGTGCCAGCAGCCTGGGACAGGCTGGTTCCTCTGGAAACACCATATATTTT	TRBD1	TRBV5-6	TRBJ1-3	.
CASNLHPGNSPLHF	TGTGCCAGCAACCTTCACCCGGGGAATTCACCCCTCCACTTT	.	TRBV27	TRBJ1-6	.
CASSADRVSYEQYF	TGTGCCAGCAGTGCCGACAGGGTCTCCTACGAGCAGTACTTC	TRBD1	TRBV2	TRBJ2-7	.
CASRSNEARGQHF	TGTGCCAGCAGATCCAATGAGGCACGGGGGCAGCATTTT	.	TRBV6-5	TRBJ1-5	.
CASSSGGTSTNEKLFF	TGTGCCAGCAGTTCCGGGGGGACCTCAACTAATGAAAAACTGTTTTTT	.	TRBV6-6	TRBJ1-4	.
CASSPTGTRDEKLFF	TGTGCCAGCAGCCCTACAGGGACACGGGATGAAAAACTGTTTTTT	.	TRBV9	TRBJ1-4	.
CASSLDRGGGFGQPQHF	TGTGCCAGCAGCTTAGACCGAGGAGGGGGGTTTGGTCAGCCCCAGCATTTT	.	TRBV7-8	TRBJ1-5	once
CASSLMTGTEAFF	TGTGCCAGCAGCTTAATGACAGGCACTGAAGCTTTCTTT	.	TRBV11-1	TRBJ1-1	once
CASSLGRGGPRDTQYF	TGTGCCAGCAGCTTGGGGAGGGGGGGCCCGCGCGATACGCAGTATTTT	.	TRBV5-4	TRBJ2-3	.
CASSFFQSYEQYF	TGTGCCAGCAGTTTCTTCCAGTCCTACGAGCAGTACTTC	.	TRBV27	TRBJ2-7	.